The next 2 T cell receptor beta chains were all read from a single sample in a study of cytomegalovirus exposure and HLA in healthy donors. A multiplex PCR was run with 60 Vbeta primers and 13 Jbeta primers. The data were produced by immunoSEQ multiplex PCR, yet TCRdb's version contains in-frame clones alone and is incomplete. The data contain under 150,000 clones, around 78% of them singletons. Sequencing input: PBMCs. These receptors were obtained from a woman aged 40 to 55 in good health and CMV-seronegative.

Only one count was recorded for this clone. This chain connects TRBV2 to TRBJ2-5; 7 bases agree with TRBD2. Germline values: CDR1 SNHLY, CDR2 FYNNEI. CDR3 length: 13 amino acids. V was clipped by 4 bases and J by 4 bases; unmatched bases: 3. CDR3 loop: CASSGVAGETQYF. The CDR3, as DNA: TGTGCCAGCAGTGGGGTAGCGGGAGAGACCCAGTACTTC.

This sequence joins TRBV6-5 and TRBJ2-2; TRBD1 is a possible D gene (6 bases). The V gene's germline CDR1 is MNHEY and CDR2 SVGAGI. This CDR3 is 15 amino acids long. V was trimmed by 5 bases and J by 6 bases, leaving 16 bases between them. CDR3 bases: TGTGCCAGCAGTCCCGAGGGGGTCGCGGCCGGGGAGCTGTTTTTT. Amino acid sequence: CASSPEGVAAGELFF.